The next 25 T cell receptor beta chains were all read from a single sample in a study of CD8 T cells in ankylosing spondylitis. These receptors are not linked to any known antigen. Broader study findings: A motif of roughly 8 highly homologous TCR beta variants was seen as apparently characteristic of ankylosing spondylitis blood.

TCRdb independently ran MiXCR on the 5' RACE reads; one entry per CDR3 protein. The repertoire consists of 200,000 to 250,000 distinct CDR3 sequences, with about a sixth occurring once and the leading ten covering roughly 46%. Sequenced material: blood, either unsorted or a sorted T cell fraction (not recorded which). The receptor set was obtained from a male donor with ankylosing spondylitis.

This chain uses TRBV7-9 with TRBJ2-1, with unresolved D. Trimming removed 4 bases at V and 3 bases at J, with 10 bases between. This CDR3 region has 14 residues. CDR1 and CDR2 (germline): SEHNR, FQNEAQ (reference sequence). The CDR3 here is CASSSTLGYNEQFF. CDR3 nucleotides: TGTGCCAGCAGCTCAACTTTGGGCTACAATGAGCAGTTCTTC.

This chain connects TRBV27 to TRBJ2-7, with D perhaps TRBD1 (5 bases). Germline V CDR1 and CDR2: MNHEY, SMNVEV (reference sequence). V was shortened by 4 bases and J by 6 bases, with 16 bases between the two germline ends. There are 14 residues in the CDR3. CDR3 DNA: TGTGCCAGCAGTTATGGGCAGGGTACGGGCGAGCAGTACTTC. Its translation: CASSYGQGTGEQYF.

This chain uses TRBV6-2 or TRBV6-3 with TRBJ2-5, with D unclear. V lost 6 bases and J lost 2, with 13 bases in between. The germline gives CDR1 MNHEY, CDR2 SVGEGT. This CDR3 region has 14 residues. CDR3 bases: TGTGCCAGCAGCACCGACTTGTGGCAAGAGACCCAGTACTTC. This translates into CASSTDLWQETQYF.

This clonotype came up a few times. V and J are TRBV12-3 or TRBV12-4 and TRBJ2-7; D not resolved. Trimming left V 1 base short and J 2 bases short, with 9 bases between. This CDR3 has 14 amino acids. The CDR3 protein is CASSLGVSPYEQYF. The CDR3 DNA reads TGTGCCAGCAGTTTAGGGGTTTCCCCCTACGAGCAGTACTTC.

The V and J genes are TRBV25-1 and TRBJ2-1; D unclear. From germline, CDR1 is MGHDK and CDR2 SYGVNS. Trimming removed 4 bases from V and 0 bases from J, with 10 bases in between. CDR3 length equals 15 residues. The CDR3 region is CASSGRSSSYNEQFF. The DNA for the CDR3 is TGTGCCAGCAGTGGACGGAGTAGCTCCTACAATGAGCAGTTCTTC.

There are a few counts of this clonotype. This chain joins TRBV29-1 and TRBJ2-1, with D perhaps TRBD1 or TRBD2 (7 bases each). The ends were cut back, 0 bases at V and 9 bases at J, with 21 bases in the middle. The CDR3 has 16 amino acids. The germline V gene has CDR1 SQVTM and CDR2 ANQGSEA. CDR3 DNA sequence: TGCAGCGTTGAAGATCGGGGGGCCTTGGCAGGGGGTGAGCAGTTCTTC. This encodes CSVEDRGALAGGEQFF.

Only a few counts were recorded for this clonotype. The chain combines TRBV18 with TRBJ2-1, with D possibly being TRBD1 or TRBD2 (7 bases each). In germline, CDR1 is KGHSH, CDR2 LQKENI. The V gene lost 2 bases and the J gene lost 4 bases, with 15 bases spanning the gap. The CDR3 loop spans 16 amino acids. CDR3 nucleotide sequence: TGTGCCAGCTCACCAACCTCCAGGGGGGGGTACAATGAGCAGTTCTTC. Translating it yields CASSPTSRGGYNEQFF.

The V and J genes are TRBV3-1 and TRBJ2-1; 7 bases line up with TRBD2. The CDR3 has 15 amino acids. Germline lookup yields CDR1 LGHDT and CDR2 YNNKEL (reference sequence). V lost 3 bases, J lost 5 bases, and 7 bases stayed unmatched. The CDR3 reads CASSHGSAGDNEQFF. For the CDR3, the DNA is TGTGCCAGCAGCCATGGGTCGGCGGGGGACAATGAGCAGTTCTTC.

In this sample, this clonotype turned up a few times. The gene calls are TRBV28 and TRBJ2-3; a weak D match, TRBD2 (6 bases). The CDR3 extends over 15 amino acids. Trimming took off 6 bases at V and 0 bases at J, with 13 bases between the two ends. CDR1 MDHEN and CDR2 SYDVKM come from the germline V gene. The CDR3 reads CASSRGAASTDTQYF. CDR3 in DNA: TGTGCCAGCAGCCGCGGGGCAGCAAGCACAGATACGCAGTATTTT.

This clonotype was counted at least ten times. The chain recombines TRBV4-1 with TRBJ2-4; D might be TRBD2 (6 bases). The CDR3 loop spans 19 amino acids. The V gene's germline CDR1 is MGHRA and CDR2 YSYEKL. V lost 0 bases and J lost 6, with 24 bases in between. The CDR3, as DNA: TGCGCCAGCAGCCAAGAAAGGGAGAGTACCGGGACTTGGGGAAACATTCAGTACTTC. Residues: CASSQERESTGTWGNIQYF.

This clonotype has just a few counts. The chain uses TRBV7-9 and TRBJ1-2, with 9 bases aligning to TRBD1. CDR3 size: 14 residues. The V gene end was trimmed by 5 bases and the J gene end by 2 bases; junction bases not matched to a gene: 3. Germline V lookup: CDR1 SEHNR, CDR2 FQNEAQ (reference sequence). The CDR3, as DNA: TGTGCCAGCAGCACAGGGGGCGAGAACTATGGCTACACCTTC. Translated: CASSTGGENYGYTF. Drawing the rest from reference TRBV7-9 and TRBJ1-2, the complete variable domain is DTGVSQNPRHKITKRGQNVTFRCDPISEHNRLYWYRQTLGQGPEFLTYFQNEAQLEKSRLLSDRFSAERPKGSFSTLEIQRTEQGDSAMYLCASSTGGENYGYTFGSGTRLTVV.

The chain uses TRBV6-1 and TRBJ1-1; D is possibly TRBD1 (5 bases). The CDR3 runs to 12 residues. Trimming took off 5 bases at V and 7 bases at J, with 11 bases between the two ends. Germline loops: CDR1 MNHNS, CDR2 SASEGT. DNA of the CDR3: TGTGCCAGCAGTTGGGGGACGGTTGAAGCTTTCTTT. Its translation: CASSWGTVEAFF.

The J gene is TRBJ2-5, the V gene TRBV14; no clear D. Trimming removed 3 bases at V and 5 bases at J, with 13 bases between. The CDR3 has 14 amino acids. The germline V gene has CDR1 SGHDN and CDR2 FVKESK. The CDR3 loop reads CASSQGLGRETQYF. CDR3 in DNA: TGTGCCAGCAGCCAGGGCCTGGGCAGGGAGACCCAGTACTTC.

This clonotype has only a few counts. The V call is TRBV14, the J call TRBJ1-2, with D possibly TRBD1 on 5 matching bases. Trimming left V 5 bases short and J 3 bases short, with 10 bases between. The CDR3 runs to 13 residues. CDR1 is SGHDN and CDR2 is FVKESK in the germline V gene. The CDR3 DNA reads as TGTGCCAGCAGCAGTCAGGGCGACTATGGCTACACCTTC. This codes for CASSSQGDYGYTF.

This clonotype was seen a handful of times. V is TRBV18 and J is TRBJ1-1; D unresolved. Germline V lookup: CDR1 KGHSH, CDR2 LQKENI. This CDR3 has 14 amino acids. The V end lost 4 bases, the J end lost 4 bases, and 13 bases lay between the germline ends. The CDR3 coding sequence is TGTGCCAGCTCACTGGCTTACGGGTTCACTGAAGCTTTCTTT. It yields the protein CASSLAYGFTEAFF.

This clonotype was seen a few times. The V call is TRBV27, the J call TRBJ2-1, with 12 bases lining up with TRBD1. Per the germline V gene, CDR1 is MNHEY and CDR2 is SMNVEV (reference sequence). Trimming cost V 5 bases and J 7 bases; bases outside gene matches: 6. This CDR3 is built from 15 residues. The CDR3 loop is CASSIGTGGRNEQFF. CDR3 coding DNA: TGTGCCAGCAGTATCGGGACAGGGGGCAGGAATGAGCAGTTCTTC.

In this sample, this clonotype turned up a few times. The J gene is TRBJ2-5, the V gene TRBV11-2; possible D gene TRBD2, 5 bases. This CDR3 has 13 amino acids. The germline V gene encodes CDR1 SGHAT and CDR2 FQNNGV. The V end was cut by 6 bases, the J end by 5 bases, with 13 bases between. The CDR3 nucleotides read TGTGCCAGCAGGTTCCGGGGTCGGGAGACCCAGTACTTC. It encodes CASRFRGRETQYF.

This clonotype came up a few times. The V call is TRBV9, the J call TRBJ1-2; 7 nucleotides agree with TRBD1. Germline V CDR1 and CDR2: SGDLS, YYNGEE. The V gene end was trimmed by 1 base and the J gene end by 6 bases; junction bases not matched to a gene: 9. This CDR3 comprises 15 residues. Written as DNA, the CDR3 is TGTGCCAGCAGCGTAACCCCAGACGACAGGGATGGCTACACCTTC. Translated: CASSVTPDDRDGYTF.

This sequence joins TRBV4-2 and TRBJ1-5; a weak D match, TRBD1 (6 bases). The CDR3 sequence is 14 residues long. Trimming took 1 base from V and 7 from J, leaving 11 bases between them. Looked up from germline, CDR1 is LGHNA and CDR2 is YNFKEQ. CDR3 protein: CASSQGQEGQPQHF. The CDR3 nucleotides are TGTGCCAGCAGCCAAGGACAGGAAGGGCAGCCCCAGCATTTT.

This clonotype was seen a handful of times. The V and J genes are TRBV27 and TRBJ2-2; possible D gene TRBD1, 5 bases. V was clipped by 5 bases and J by 6 bases, with 16 bases between them. This CDR3 comprises 15 residues. The germline V gene has CDR1 MNHEY and CDR2 SMNVEV (reference sequence). This CDR3 reads CASSPTIAGPGELFF. CDR3 in DNA: TGTGCCAGCAGTCCGACAATTGCAGGGCCCGGGGAGCTGTTTTTT.

The V gene is TRBV5-1, the J gene TRBJ2-7; D is ambiguous. With 1 base removed from V and 7 bases from J, the gap between germline ends came to 18 bases. This CDR3 region has 15 residues. CDR1 and CDR2 from the germline V gene are SGHRS and YFSETQ. CDR3 protein: CASSLLGESLGEQYF. CDR3 sequence (DNA): TGCGCCAGCAGCTTGTTAGGAGAATCTTTGGGGGAGCAGTACTTC.

This clonotype was detected only a few times. The V and J genes are TRBV7-3 and TRBJ2-3; tentative D call: TRBD1 (6 bases). V dropped 5 bases and J dropped 4 bases, with 13 bases sitting between them. CDR1 and CDR2 (germline): SGHTA, FQGTGA. This CDR3 comprises 14 residues. The CDR3 protein is CASSPTGRADTQYF. For the CDR3, the DNA is TGTGCCAGCAGCCCAACAGGGCGGGCAGATACGCAGTATTTT.

This clonotype was counted between two and nine times. The V call is TRBV29-1, the J call TRBJ1-2, with D tentatively TRBD1 (5 bases). The CDR3 is made up of 14 amino acids. The V gene's germline CDR1 is SQVTM and CDR2 ANQGSEA. V was cut by 0 bases and J by 4 bases, with 12 bases left in between. For the CDR3, the DNA is TGCAGCGTTGAAGAGTGGGCAGGGCCCTATGGCTACACCTTC. Translating gives CSVEEWAGPYGYTF.

The CDR3 spells CASSLDRWDEKLFF. Written as DNA, the CDR3 is TGCGCCAGCAGCTTGGACAGGTGGGATGAAAAACTGTTTTTT. The rearrangement uses TRBV5-1 and TRBJ1-4; a weak D match, TRBD1 (5 bases). V lost 0 bases and J 6 bases, leaving 9 bases between the germline ends. The CDR3 extends over 14 amino acids. Germline lookup yields CDR1 SGHRS and CDR2 YFSETQ. Together with reference TRBV5-1 and TRBJ1-4, the CDR3 gives the full variable domain: KAGVTQTPRYLIKTRGQQVTLSCSPISGHRSVSWYQQTPGQGLQFLFEYFSETQRNKGNFPGRFSGRQFSNSRSEMNVSTLELGDSALYLCASSLDRWDEKLFFGSGTQLSVL.

In this sample, this clonotype turned up a few times. CDR3: CSAPVYSSYEQYF. The CDR3 DNA reads as TGCAGTGCCCCTGTGTACAGTTCCTACGAGCAGTACTTC. The rearrangement links TRBV20-1 to TRBJ2-7; D unclear. V gave up 6 bases and J gave up 1 base, with 13 bases separating them. The CDR3 has 13 residues. Germline V gene lookup returns CDR1 DFQATT and CDR2 SNEGSKA (reference sequence).